These 3 T cell receptor beta chains share one sample of origin, sequenced in a study of vaccination and CD4 T cells after COVID-19. Indicated treatment: approximately 11-day PBMC culture with coronavirus spike peptide pools or control peptides (ViraFEST assay). Cultured CD4+ T cell DNA underwent sequencing with the Oncomine TCR Beta short-read assay. TCRdb reprocessed the PCR reads with MiXCR, giving one entry per CDR3 protein. This table holds some 16,000 distinct CDR3 sequences, around 40% found once. These receptors have no known antigen. The sequenced material came from CD4+ T cells from blood, cultured in vitro. The receptors here all came from a human donor who had recovered from COVID-19.

This chain links TRBV7-9 with TRBJ1-3; 8 positions agree with TRBD1. CDR3 length: 15 residues. Germline CDR1 SEHNR, CDR2 FQNEAQ (reference sequence). Trimming removed 6 bases from V and 3 bases from J; junction bases left unmatched: 7. CDR3 sequence: CASSFGQGHGNTIYF. CDR3 coding DNA: TGTGCCAGCAGTTTCGGACAGGGCCATGGAAACACCATATATTTT.

This clonotype was observed a few times. V is TRBV7-2 and J is TRBJ2-2, with 9 nucleotides matching TRBD2. Germline CDR1 is SGHTA and CDR2 is FQGNSA. The CDR3 spans 15 residues. Trimming took 2 bases from V and 5 from J; bases not matched to a gene: 3. The CDR3 spells CASSLRLADTGELFF. CDR3 coding DNA: TGTGCCAGCAGCTTAAGACTAGCGGATACCGGGGAGCTGTTTTTT.

This chain links TRBV7-9 with TRBJ2-2; 9 bases fit TRBD2. The CDR3 is made up of 17 amino acids. Germline CDR1 reads SEHNR; CDR2 reads FQNEAQ (reference sequence). V trimming: 5 bases; J trimming: 3 bases; junction bases outside the gene matches: 10. CDR3 coding DNA: TGTGCCAGCAGCCCCCAGAGGGCGGGAGGGCACACCGGGGAGCTGTTTTTT. The encoded protein is CASSPQRAGGHTGELFF.